This T cell receptor (beta chain) was found in a study of beta chain features in type 1 diabetes. Study results and caveats: High TCR expression in some cells could lead to their over-representation in cDNA sequencing.

Isolated RNA was reverse transcribed in full, so expressed TCRB transcripts were sequenced. Naive, central memory and regulatory T cell samples yielded roughly 3.5 million reads on average. Data came from immunoSEQ multiplex PCR; TCRdb stores just in-frame clones and leaves some out. The data contain about 360,000 clones, around 12% of them seen just once; the ten biggest clones take up approximately 0.015%. This clone was counted a few times. Its antigen is as yet unknown. The collection from each donor was one heparinised blood draw averaging roughly 100 mL. Sequences were obtained from naive CD4+ T cells from blood. This sequence was found in a man aged 18-30 years in good health.

The CDR3: CASSSPGREFVREQYF. CDR3 in DNA: TGTGCCAGCAGTTCCCCTGGGCGGGAGTTTGTCCGCGAGCAGTACTTC. The gene calls are TRBV28 and TRBJ2-7; TRBD2 agrees at 7 bases. The CDR3 extends over 16 amino acids. Germline-derived CDR1 and CDR2 are MDHEN and SYDVKM. After removal of 4 bases from V and 6 bases from J, the junction contained 15 bases not matched to a gene.